This TCR beta chain derives from a study of T cell responses to AZD1222 COVID-19 vaccine. Assay used: immunoSEQ multiplex PCR; TCRdb lists only in-frame clones, some missing. This sample carries 150,000 to 200,000 clones, 90% of them seen once, and the ten largest clones take approximately 6.3%. Overall study findings and caveats: Donors, mostly white British, included more females; clonal diversity was possibly underestimated. Repertoires were obtained only post-peak T cell response. Spike was spanned by vaccine-associated CD4 TCRs, with dominance at 160-218 and 743-854.

A remark on this clone: Its antigen is unidentified.

The CDR3 is 14 amino acids. CDR1 and CDR2 from the germline V gene are MNHEY and SVGAGI. With 6 bases removed from V and 0 bases from J, the gap between germline ends came to 11 bases. Sequencing was performed on peripheral blood, taken 28 days after the second AZD1222 dose. The rearrangement joins TRBV6-5 to TRBJ1-1; perhaps TRBD1 as D (5 bases). The receptor was derived from an adult who received the AZD1222 COVID-19 vaccine. For the CDR3, the DNA is TGTGCCAGCAGCATGACAGTCATGAACACTGAAGCTTTCTTT. Residues: CASSMTVMNTEAFF.